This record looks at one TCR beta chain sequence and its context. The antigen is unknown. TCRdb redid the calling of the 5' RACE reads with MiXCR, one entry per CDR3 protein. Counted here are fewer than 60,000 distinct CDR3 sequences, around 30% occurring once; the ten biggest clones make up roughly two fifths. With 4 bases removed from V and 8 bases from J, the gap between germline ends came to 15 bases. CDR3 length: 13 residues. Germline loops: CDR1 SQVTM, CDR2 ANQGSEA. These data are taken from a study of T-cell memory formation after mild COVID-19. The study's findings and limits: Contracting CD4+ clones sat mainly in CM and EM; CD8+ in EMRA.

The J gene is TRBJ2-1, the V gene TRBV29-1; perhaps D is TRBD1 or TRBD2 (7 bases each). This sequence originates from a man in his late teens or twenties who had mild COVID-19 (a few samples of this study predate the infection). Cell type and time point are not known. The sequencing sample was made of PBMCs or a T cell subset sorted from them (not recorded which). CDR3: CSVVVPGGDEQFF. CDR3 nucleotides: TGCAGCGTTGTGGTCCCAGGGGGGGATGAGCAGTTCTTC.